Each of the 30 T cell receptor beta chains below was sequenced from the same sample in a study of response to subunit inactivated influenza vaccine. TCRdb processed the RT-PCR reads anew with MiXCR; each CDR3 protein has one entry. The data hold a few hundred thousand distinct CDR3 sequences, with 21% observed a single time. This specimen was PBMCs from blood, taken about 20 months after vaccination. The receptors were gathered from a man aged 50 to 75 who received an inactivated influenza vaccine.

This clonotype turned up a few times. CDR3 region: CSARDFRDSLNYGYTF. The DNA of the CDR3 is TGCAGTGCTAGAGACTTCAGGGACAGCCTGAACTATGGCTACACCTTC. J is TRBJ1-2 and V is TRBV20-1; TRBD1 matches at 7 bases. There are 16 residues in the CDR3. Germline CDR1 and CDR2: DFQATT and SNEGSKA (reference sequence). V shed 0 bases, J shed 2 bases, and the junction held 9 bases outside the gene matches.

The V and J genes are TRBV12-3 or TRBV12-4 and TRBJ1-2, with unresolved D. The CDR3 contains 13 residues. Trimming cost V 3 bases and J 4 bases, with 9 bases left between them. The CDR3: CASSFSFLYGYTF. The CDR3 DNA is TGTGCCAGCAGTTTTTCATTCCTCTATGGCTACACCTTC.

The V gene is TRBV7-3, the J gene TRBJ2-1; D perhaps matches TRBD1 (6 bases). The CDR3 is 12 residues long. The V gene lost 5 bases and the J gene lost 5 bases, with 7 bases spanning the gap. Germline CDR1 SGHTA, CDR2 FQGTGA. CDR3 region: CASSRQDNEQFF. The CDR3 DNA reads TGTGCCAGCAGCCGACAGGACAATGAGCAGTTCTTC.

The J gene is TRBJ2-1, the V gene TRBV12-5, with a possible D match to TRBD1 (6 bases). Per the germline V gene, CDR1 is LGHNT and CDR2 is FRNRAP. V gave up 4 bases and J gave up 7 bases, with 23 bases separating them. The length of the CDR3 is 17 residues. The CDR3 loop is CASGSDTRDTRKNEQFF. The CDR3 region has the DNA TGTGCTAGTGGTTCGGACACTAGGGACACCCGTAAGAATGAGCAGTTCTTC.

This clonotype was found a few times. This chain links TRBV12-3 or TRBV12-4 with TRBJ2-6; TRBD2 aligns across 7 bases. The CDR3 length is 13 residues. With 3 bases clipped from V and 12 bases from J, the junction kept 5 bases outside the gene matches. In DNA form, the CDR3 reads TGTGCCAGCAGTTTGGACGGGGGGTCCGTCCTGACTTTC. The encoded protein is CASSLDGGSVLTF.

The chain is built from TRBV6-2 or TRBV6-3 and TRBJ2-5, with D uncertain. From germline, CDR1 is MNHEY and CDR2 SVGEGT. The V end lost 7 bases, the J end lost 5 bases, and 11 bases lay between the germline ends. The CDR3 totals 12 residues. The DNA for the CDR3 is TGTGCCAGCAACGTTGCAAGGGAGACCCAGTACTTC. Protein sequence: CASNVARETQYF.

This clonotype was seen only a few times. The rearrangement links TRBV4-3 to TRBJ2-4; a possible D gene is TRBD1 (6 bases). The CDR3 contains 15 residues. Per the germline V gene, CDR1 is LGHNA and CDR2 is YSLEER. V lost 0 bases to trimming and J lost 7 bases, with 13 bases between them. The CDR3 DNA follows: TGCGCCAGCAGCCAAGAAGGACAGCGAATGAACATTCAGTACTTC. It codes for CASSQEGQRMNIQYF.

The sample holds a few counts of this clonotype. The genes are TRBV4-3 and TRBJ1-4; TRBD1 is a possible D gene (5 bases). The length of the CDR3 is 17 residues. The germline V gene has CDR1 LGHNA and CDR2 YSLEER. V lost 1 base and J 2 bases, leaving 14 bases between the germline ends. DNA of the CDR3: TGCGCCAGCAGCCAAGTTGTAGGGGTGGACACTAATGAAAAACTGTTTTTT. This encodes CASSQVVGVDTNEKLFF.

In DNA form, the CDR3 reads TGTGCCAGCAGTTACTCTGGGCAGGGCGGTGGCACAGATACGCAGTATTTT. Amino acid sequence: CASSYSGQGGGTDTQYF. The V gene is TRBV6-5, the J gene TRBJ2-3; TRBD1 is a possible D gene (5 bases). The length of the CDR3 is 17 residues. Germline loops: CDR1 MNHEY, CDR2 SVGAGI. The V end lost 0 bases, the J end lost 1 base, and 14 bases lay between the germline ends.

For this clonotype: An end of the junction differs from the germline gene, which may be a read error. The CDR3 nucleotides are TGTGCCAGCAGTTCCGGGGGACAGACAACGGAGACCCTGTACTTC. It specifies CASSSGGQTTETLYF. The chain joins TRBV12-3 or TRBV12-4 to TRBJ2-5, with D tentatively TRBD1 (7 bases). There are 15 residues in the CDR3.

The rearrangement uses TRBV20-1 and TRBJ1-5, with D uncertain. The CDR3 extends over 13 amino acids. Looked up from germline, CDR1 is DFQATT and CDR2 is SNEGSKA (reference sequence). The germline V and J ends were trimmed by 6 bases and 6 bases, with 15 bases remaining between them. The CDR3: CSASPNSGQPQHF. The DNA of the CDR3 is TGCAGTGCCAGCCCGAACTCGGGTCAGCCCCAGCATTTT.

This clonotype was seen a few times. The V gene is TRBV4-3, the J gene TRBJ2-5; D remains unclear. The CDR3 covers 13 residues. V lost 2 bases and J 2 bases, leaving 6 bases between the germline ends. Germline V gene lookup returns CDR1 LGHNA and CDR2 YSLEER. In nucleotides, the CDR3 is TGCGCCAGCAGCCAAAGACCTCAAGAGACCCAGTACTTC. It specifies CASSQRPQETQYF.

This clonotype has a handful of counts. V and J are TRBV29-1 and TRBJ1-1; tentatively, D is TRBD1 (5 bases). The germline gives CDR1 SQVTM, CDR2 ANQGSEA. The length of the CDR3 is 13 residues. Trimming cost V 3 bases and J 6 bases, with 14 bases left between them. CDR3 sequence: CSVDSGTNAEAFF. In nucleotides, the CDR3 is TGCAGCGTTGATTCGGGGACTAACGCTGAAGCTTTCTTT.

There are a few counts of this clonotype. The rearrangement links TRBV27 to TRBJ2-3; 14 nucleotides align to TRBD2. In germline, CDR1 is MNHEY, CDR2 SMNVEV (reference sequence). This CDR3 spans 16 amino acids. The ends lost 8 bases at V and 0 bases at J; junction bases unmatched: 4. Here the CDR3 reads CASGTSGSRSTDTQYF. The CDR3 nucleotides are TGTGCCAGCGGGACTAGCGGGAGTCGAAGCACAGATACGCAGTATTTT.

The CDR3 DNA is TGCAGCGTCCTAGGACAGAGATTCAATGAGCAGTTCTTC. It yields the protein CSVLGQRFNEQFF. V gene TRBV29-1 combines with J gene TRBJ2-1, with D possibly TRBD1 on 6 matching bases. V shed 6 bases and J shed 6 bases, with 15 bases lying between them. Germline assignment: CDR1 SQVTM and CDR2 ANQGSEA. The CDR3 has 13 amino acids.

This clonotype occurred a few times. The chain is built from TRBV19 and TRBJ1-2, with TRBD1 matching over 8 bases. Losses at the gene ends were 6 bases for V and 4 bases for J; bases not matched to a gene: 7. This CDR3 is built from 14 residues. Germline V gives CDR1 LNHDA, CDR2 SQIVND (reference sequence). CDR3 coding DNA: TGTGCCAGTAGCGCCCCGGGACAGGTCTATGGCTACACCTTC. Translation gives CASSAPGQVYGYTF.

The chain has TRBV27 and TRBJ2-7, with 7 bases aligning to TRBD2. V gave up 0 bases and J gave up 5 bases; unmatched junction bases: 1. The CDR3 spans 13 residues. In germline, CDR1 is MNHEY, CDR2 SMNVEV (reference sequence). CDR3 amino acids: CASSLSGGNEQYF. In DNA, the CDR3 is TGTGCCAGCAGTTTATCCGGGGGGAACGAGCAGTACTTC.

This clonotype was seen more than once but under ten times. The chain combines TRBV5-1 with TRBJ1-4; D remains unclear. V lost 3 bases and J lost 5, with 14 bases in between. CDR3 length equals 15 residues. The germline CDR1 and CDR2 sequences are SGHRS and YFSETQ. The CDR3 bases are TGCGCCAGCAGCTCCGGACGGGTAAAGAATGAAAAACTGTTTTTT. Its translation is CASSSGRVKNEKLFF.

At least ten counts were recorded for this clonotype. The chain combines TRBV5-6 with TRBJ2-7; no clear D. The CDR3 runs to 12 residues. Per germline, CDR1 SGHDT and CDR2 YYEEEE. Between the trimmed V and J ends, which lost 4 bases and 2 bases, there was a span of 7 bases. The CDR3 bases are TGTGCCAGCAGCGCATCAGCCTACGAGCAGTACTTC. This sequence encodes CASSASAYEQYF.

The CDR3 sequence: CSARTSGFSLDTQYF. In DNA form, the CDR3 reads TGCAGTGCTAGAACTAGCGGGTTTTCACTGGATACGCAGTATTTT. V is TRBV20-1 and J is TRBJ2-3, with 9 positions matching TRBD2. Germline lookup yields CDR1 DFQATT and CDR2 SNEGSKA (reference sequence). CDR3 size: 15 residues. J gave up 6 bases and V 2 bases, and 9 bases lay outside the gene matches.

Written as DNA, the CDR3 is TGTGCCAGCAGCAGAGGGGACAGGAGAGTGTACAGCTCCTACGAGCAGTACTTC. This gives the protein CASSRGDRRVYSSYEQYF. The chain couples TRBV11-1 to TRBJ2-7, with TRBD1 identical over 8 bases. Germline CDR1 reads SGHAT; CDR2 reads FQDESV (reference sequence). The CDR3 is 18 amino acids. Germline trimming cut 5 bases from V and 0 bases from J; bases unmatched to any gene: 15.

There are many counts of this clonotype. The chain carries TRBV7-9 and TRBJ1-4; D remains unclear. This CDR3 region has 16 residues. The V and J ends lost 1 base and 0 bases respectively, with 9 bases between them. In germline, CDR1 is SEHNR, CDR2 FQNEAQ (reference sequence). The CDR3 here is CASSLGYSATNEKLFF. CDR3 nucleotide sequence: TGTGCCAGCAGCTTAGGCTACAGTGCAACTAATGAAAAACTGTTTTTT.

A few counts support this clonotype. This chain connects TRBV3-1 to TRBJ1-1; maybe TRBD1 (5 bases). CDR3 length: 12 residues. Germline loops: CDR1 LGHDT, CDR2 YNNKEL (reference sequence). The V and J ends lost 1 base and 10 bases respectively, with 10 bases between them. CDR3 bases: TGTGCCAGCAGCCAAGTGGGGCAGCGAGCTTTCTTT. Protein product: CASSQVGQRAFF. The complete variable domain, with remaining parts taken from reference TRBV3-1 and TRBJ1-1, reads DTAVSQTPKYLVTQMGNDKSIKCEQNLGHDTMYWYKQDSKKFLKIMFSYNNKELIINETVPNRFSPKSPDKAHLNLHINSLELGDSAVYFCASSQVGQRAFFGQGTRLTVV.

V is TRBV7-6 and J is TRBJ2-7; 10 nucleotides match TRBD2. Germline values: CDR1 SGHVS, CDR2 FNYEAQ. The V and J ends lost 5 bases and 6 bases, in that order; junction bases with no gene match: 10. The length of the CDR3 is 15 residues. Here the CDR3 reads CASSQRASGSGEQYF. DNA of the CDR3: TGTGCCAGCAGCCAAAGAGCTAGCGGGAGCGGCGAGCAGTACTTC.

The V gene is TRBV3-1, the J gene TRBJ1-3, with D perhaps matching TRBD1 (5 bases). CDR3 size: 17 residues. Germline loops: CDR1 LGHDT, CDR2 YNNKEL (reference sequence). Trimming cost V 2 bases and J 3 bases, with 17 bases left between them. CDR3 in DNA: TGTGCCAGCAGCCAACTAAACGGGGCCCTCTTTGGAAACACCATATATTTT. Residues: CASSQLNGALFGNTIYF.

The V gene is TRBV6-1, the J gene TRBJ2-7, with D unclear. The CDR3 is 11 residues long. Germline CDR1 and CDR2: MNHNS and SASEGT. Trimming removed 7 bases from V and 7 bases from J, with 11 bases in between. The chain's CDR3 is CASISVREQYF. In nucleotides, the CDR3 is TGTGCCAGCATCTCCGTTAGAGAGCAGTACTTC.

Only a few counts were recorded for this clonotype. The V and J genes are TRBV20-1 and TRBJ1-2; D uncertain. Germline loops: CDR1 DFQATT, CDR2 SNEGSKA (reference sequence). This CDR3 is 12 amino acids long. With 0 bases removed from V and 5 bases from J, the gap between germline ends came to 7 bases. CDR3 region: CSARDLQYGYTF. CDR3 DNA sequence: TGCAGTGCTAGAGATCTACAGTATGGCTACACCTTC.

This clonotype was seen many times. CDR3 sequence reads: CASSLGSLLNYGYTF. The CDR3 DNA sequence: TGTGCCAGCAGCTTAGGCTCCCTTCTGAACTATGGCTACACCTTC. This chain joins TRBV7-2 and TRBJ1-2; D is ambiguous. CDR3 length: 15 amino acids. Per the germline V gene, CDR1 is SGHTA and CDR2 is FQGNSA. V lost 1 base, J lost 2 bases, and 11 bases lay in between.

This clonotype was counted between two and nine times. This chain joins TRBV27 and TRBJ1-4; 8 bases fit TRBD1. CDR3 length: 12 residues. V dropped 4 bases and J dropped 13; count of bases not matched to a gene: 5. Germline V gene data show CDR1 as MNHEY and CDR2 as SMNVEV (reference sequence). The CDR3 protein is CASSSRGRGLFF. The DNA for the CDR3 is TGTGCCAGCAGTTCCAGGGGGCGAGGACTGTTTTTT.

The chain couples TRBV29-1 to TRBJ2-1, with D uncertain. With 4 bases removed from V and 7 bases from J, the gap between germline ends came to 23 bases. This CDR3 is 16 amino acids long. The germline V gene has CDR1 SQVTM and CDR2 ANQGSEA. The CDR3 reads CSVGSAGYGYRNEQFF. In nucleotides, the CDR3 is TGCAGCGTTGGTTCGGCTGGGTACGGGTATAGAAATGAGCAGTTCTTC.